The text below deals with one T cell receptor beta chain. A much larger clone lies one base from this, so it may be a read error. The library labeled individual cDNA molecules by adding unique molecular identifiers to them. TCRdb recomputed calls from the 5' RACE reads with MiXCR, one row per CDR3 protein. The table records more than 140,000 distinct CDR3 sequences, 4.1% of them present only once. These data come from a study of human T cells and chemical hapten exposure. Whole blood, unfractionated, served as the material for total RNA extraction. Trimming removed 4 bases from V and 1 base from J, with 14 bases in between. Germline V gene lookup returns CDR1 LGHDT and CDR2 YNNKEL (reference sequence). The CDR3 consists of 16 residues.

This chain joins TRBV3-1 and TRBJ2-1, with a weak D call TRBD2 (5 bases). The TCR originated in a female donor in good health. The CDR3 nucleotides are TGTGCCAGCAGCCCCGCTTTGAGGGTTTCCTACAATGAGCAGTTCTTC. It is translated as CASSPALRVSYNEQFF.